A single sample gave rise to the 8 T cell receptor beta chains below, sequenced in a study of early T cells in non-severe SARS-CoV-2 infection. One entry per CDR3 protein, called by TCRdb with MiXCR from the 5' RACE reads. Of tens of thousands of distinct CDR3 sequences listed, roughly 6% are singletons. Here the sequenced sample was whole blood, taken at baseline. The receptors derive from an adult who was a healthcare worker with PCR-confirmed SARS-CoV-2 infection or an uninfected control (not recorded which).

This clonotype was counted many times. The chain has TRBV6-6 and TRBJ1-5; D gene uncertain. V lost 0 bases to trimming and J lost 0 bases, with 9 bases between them. Germline loops: CDR1 MNHNY, CDR2 SVGAGI (reference sequence). This CDR3 is built from 16 residues. As DNA, the CDR3 is TGTGCCAGCAGTTACTCGACCCTAGGTAGCAATCAGCCCCAGCATTTT. Protein sequence: CASSYSTLGSNQPQHF.

In this sample, this clonotype turned up many times. The J gene is TRBJ1-2, the V gene TRBV20-1; tentatively, D is TRBD1 (6 bases). Looked up from germline, CDR1 is DFQATT and CDR2 is SNEGSKA (reference sequence). V lost 8 bases to trimming and J lost 6 bases, with 22 bases between them. This CDR3 region has 14 residues. The CDR3 loop reads CSSPAGGAYHGYTF. The CDR3 nucleotides are TGCAGTTCCCCCGCCGGGGGGGCGTATCATGGCTACACCTTC.

A few counts support this clonotype. This sequence joins TRBV6-5 and TRBJ2-1; a possible D gene is TRBD1 (5 bases). The CDR3 consists of 16 residues. Deletions cut 5 bases from V and 3 bases from J, with 17 bases between. Germline V gene lookup returns CDR1 MNHEY and CDR2 SVGAGI. The CDR3 loop is CASSADQGWDYNEQFF. The CDR3 DNA reads TGTGCCAGCAGTGCGGACCAGGGATGGGACTACAATGAGCAGTTCTTC.

The J gene is TRBJ1-5, the V gene TRBV28; 11 bases are a match to TRBD1. V lost 5 bases, J lost 4 bases, and 7 bases stayed unmatched. The germline CDR1 and CDR2 sequences are MDHEN and SYDVKM. CDR3 size: 16 residues. CDR3 amino acids: CASSLGTGGENQPQHF. The CDR3 DNA reads TGTGCCAGCAGTCTCGGGACAGGGGGTGAGAATCAGCCCCAGCATTTT.

The chain employs TRBV12-3 or TRBV12-4 and TRBJ1-6; maybe TRBD1 (6 bases). The germline V and J ends were trimmed by 5 bases and 0 bases, with 11 bases remaining between them. This CDR3 comprises 16 residues. The CDR3 DNA sequence: TGTGCCAGCAGTAGGGACAAGAGCTCCTATAATTCACCCCTCCACTTT. It specifies CASSRDKSSYNSPLHF.

This clonotype was recorded at least ten times. The J gene is TRBJ1-5, the V gene TRBV21-1; TRBD1, as called in the table, went unchecked against the DNA. TRBV21-1 is reported as a pseudogene. The CDR3 loop spans 13 amino acids. CDR3 amino acids: CASSPGRNQPQHF. CDR3 in DNA: TGTGCCAGCAGCCCGGGACGAAATCAGCCCCAGCATTTT.

This clonotype was detected many times. This sequence joins TRBV11-2 and TRBJ2-7, with 10 bases fitting TRBD1. The CDR3 length is 14 residues. With V trimmed by 6 bases and J by 2 bases, 4 bases remained unmatched. Germline V lookup: CDR1 SGHAT, CDR2 FQNNGV. The CDR3 sequence is CASSSGTGAYEQYF. For the CDR3, the DNA is TGTGCCAGCAGTTCCGGGACAGGGGCCTACGAGCAGTACTTC.

This clonotype was recorded at least ten times. The J gene is TRBJ2-7, the V gene TRBV20-1; 8 bases fit TRBD1. In germline, CDR1 is DFQATT, CDR2 SNEGSKA (reference sequence). The CDR3 is made up of 13 amino acids. The CDR3, as DNA: TGCAGAGCCCGGGACAGGTCATCCTACGAGCAGTACTTC. Translation: CRARDRSSYEQYF.